The 32 T cell receptor beta chains below all came from one sample that was sequenced in a study of blood T cell repertoires in COVID-19. TCRdb's table, derived via immunoSEQ multiplex PCR, lists solely in-frame clones and lacks some. The table records 150,000 to 200,000 clones, approximately 80% of them present only once. Sequencing was done on a sample of PBMCs or T cells enriched from blood (not recorded which). These receptors all come from a woman in her sixties who had recovered from COVID-19.

The V gene is TRBV6-2 or TRBV6-3, the J gene TRBJ2-7; D is perhaps TRBD2 (5 bases). The CDR3 is 12 residues long. CDR1 MNHEY and CDR2 SVGEGT come from the germline V gene. With 2 bases removed from V and 7 bases from J, the gap between germline ends came to 9 bases. CDR3 residues: CASSYARGEQYF. DNA of the CDR3: TGTGCCAGCAGTTACGCCCGGGGTGAGCAGTACTTC.

The chain recombines TRBV5-1 with TRBJ1-5, with a tentative D call TRBD1 (5 bases). V shed 4 bases and J shed 0 bases, with 8 bases lying between them. CDR1 is SGHRS, CDR2 YFSETQ, per germline. The CDR3 is 14 residues long. CDR3 DNA sequence: TGCGCCAGCAGCGATGGACATAGCAATCAGCCCCAGCATTTT. Translated: CASSDGHSNQPQHF.

The chain uses TRBV7-9 and TRBJ1-2; D call uncertain. Germline values: CDR1 SEHNR, CDR2 FQNEAQ (reference sequence). Trimming left V 5 bases short and J 4 bases short, with 8 bases between. CDR3 length equals 12 residues. Here the CDR3 DNA reads TGTGCCAGCAGCCGAGATTCCTATGGCTACACCTTC. It translates to CASSRDSYGYTF.

This chain links TRBV6-1 with TRBJ1-4; TRBD1 might be the D (6 bases). Germline lookup yields CDR1 MNHNS and CDR2 SASEGT. V shed 0 bases and J shed 7 bases, with 12 bases lying between them. The CDR3 runs to 15 residues. This chain's CDR3 is CASSEARGYSEKLFF. The CDR3 nucleotides read TGTGCCAGCAGTGAAGCGAGGGGGTATTCTGAAAAACTGTTTTTT.

The chain couples TRBV7-2 to TRBJ2-1, with TRBD1 identical over 8 bases. The CDR3 loop spans 14 amino acids. Germline lookup yields CDR1 SGHTA and CDR2 FQGNSA. The V segment lost 6 bases and the J segment 5 bases; nucleotides outside the gene matches: 6. CDR3 region: CASRPGTGNNEQFF. CDR3 DNA sequence: TGTGCCAGCAGACCCGGGACAGGAAACAATGAGCAGTTCTTC.

The chain is built from TRBV27 and TRBJ2-1, with 11 bases identical to TRBD1. Germline CDR1 and CDR2: MNHEY and SMNVEV (reference sequence). The CDR3 length is 13 residues. V shed 6 bases, J shed 8 bases, and the junction held 3 bases outside the gene matches. The CDR3: CASRDRGRDEQFF. In nucleotides, the CDR3 is TGTGCCAGCAGGGACAGGGGGCGGGATGAGCAGTTCTTC.

This clone has a handful of counts. The chain joins TRBV7-8 to TRBJ1-5; 7 positions agree with TRBD1. The CDR3 covers 15 residues. Germline loops: CDR1 SGHVS, CDR2 FQNEAQ. V lost 4 bases, J lost 3 bases, and 6 bases stayed unmatched. This chain's CDR3 is CASSWGQKVNQPQHF. The DNA of the CDR3 is TGTGCCAGCAGCTGGGGACAGAAAGTCAATCAGCCCCAGCATTTT. The variable domain in full, completed from reference TRBV7-8 and TRBJ1-5, reads GAGVSQSPRYKVAKRGQDVALRCDPISGHVSLFWYQQALGQGPEFLTYFQNEAQLDKSGLPSDRFFAERPEGSVSTLKIQRTQQEDSAVYLCASSWGQKVNQPQHFGDGTRLSIL.

V usage is TRBV5-1 and J usage is TRBJ2-3; 11 bases map to TRBD2. The V gene end was trimmed by 0 bases and the J gene end by 8 bases; junction bases not matched to a gene: 5. Germline V lookup: CDR1 SGHRS, CDR2 YFSETQ. The CDR3 length is 15 residues. The CDR3 here is CASSLVLAGEGTQYF. The CDR3 coding sequence is TGCGCCAGCAGCTTGGTACTAGCGGGAGAGGGTACGCAGTATTTT.

This clone was seen a few times. The rearrangement uses TRBV11-2 and TRBJ1-1; maybe TRBD1 (6 bases). V was cut by 0 bases and J by 11 bases, with 13 bases left in between. CDR1 and CDR2 (germline): SGHAT, FQNNGV. This CDR3 spans 13 amino acids. The CDR3 loop is CASSLEYQGSAFF. The DNA for the CDR3 is TGTGCCAGCAGCTTAGAGTACCAGGGGTCCGCTTTCTTT.

The chain combines TRBV5-4 with TRBJ1-1; D not resolved. CDR3 size: 13 residues. Germline lookup yields CDR1 SGHNT and CDR2 YYREEE (reference sequence). The V gene lost 4 bases and the J gene lost 0 bases, with 7 bases spanning the gap. CDR3 loop: CASSVNLNTEAFF. CDR3 nucleotide sequence: TGTGCCAGCAGCGTCAATCTGAACACTGAAGCTTTCTTT.

The chain links TRBV19 to TRBJ2-7, with D possibly TRBD1 on 5 matching bases. Germline CDR1 LNHDA, CDR2 SQIVND (reference sequence). The CDR3 spans 12 residues. The V gene lost 6 bases and the J gene lost 6 bases, with 12 bases spanning the gap. CDR3 DNA: TGTGCCAGTAGCAACCTAGGGGCCGAGCAGTACTTC. It is translated as CASSNLGAEQYF.

The genes are TRBV28 and TRBJ1-1, with D perhaps TRBD1 (6 bases). Trimming stripped 5 bases from V and 1 base from J, with 11 bases between. This CDR3 comprises 14 residues. Germline V CDR1 and CDR2: MDHEN, SYDVKM. CDR3 loop: CASSHRAQNTEAFF. CDR3 bases: TGTGCCAGCAGTCACAGGGCCCAGAACACTGAAGCTTTCTTT.

V gene TRBV5-1 combines with J gene TRBJ2-1; TRBD2 matches at 9 bases. V lost 3 bases, J lost 0 bases, and 4 bases stayed unmatched. The CDR3 length is 16 residues. CDR1 is SGHRS, CDR2 YFSETQ, per germline. CDR3 coding DNA: TGCGCCAGCAGCTCACTAGCGGGCATCTCCTACAATGAGCAGTTCTTC. It translates to CASSSLAGISYNEQFF.

This clone was observed a single time. The V call is TRBV7-9, the J call TRBJ1-2; D unclear. V was pared by 5 bases and J by 2 bases, with 15 bases between. CDR3 length equals 15 residues. Per germline, CDR1 SEHNR and CDR2 FQNEAQ (reference sequence). In nucleotides, the CDR3 is TGTGCCAGCAGCCCTCCCCCTTGGCTGAACTATGGCTACACCTTC. It is translated as CASSPPPWLNYGYTF.

The chain uses TRBV29-1 and TRBJ2-5, with TRBD2 matching over 9 bases. V lost 3 bases and J lost 5; bases outside the gene matches: 7. CDR1 is SQVTM, CDR2 ANQGSEA, per germline. CDR3 length: 14 residues. The CDR3 spells CSVDLLAGLETQYF. In DNA form, the CDR3 reads TGCAGCGTTGATCTCCTAGCGGGATTGGAGACCCAGTACTTC.

Only one count was recorded for this clone. The chain is built from TRBV3-1 (or the pseudogene TRBV3-2) and TRBJ2-5; 9 bases map to TRBD2. The CDR3 length is 14 residues. The trim removed 4 bases at V and 6 bases at J, leaving 6 bases unmatched. CDR1 is LGHDT and CDR2 is YNNKEL in the germline V gene (reference sequence). CDR3 in amino acids: CASSRGSGSQTQYF. CDR3 bases: TGTGCCAGCAGCCGGGGTAGCGGGAGTCAGACCCAGTACTTC.

The J gene is TRBJ2-1, the V gene TRBV6-5; 7 bases line up with TRBD2. Germline loops: CDR1 MNHEY, CDR2 SVGAGI. The CDR3 totals 15 residues. With 6 bases clipped from V and 4 bases from J, the junction kept 9 bases outside the gene matches. The CDR3 sequence is CASRASGGGYNEQFF. DNA of the CDR3: TGTGCCAGCAGGGCGTCGGGCGGGGGATACAATGAGCAGTTCTTC.

The chain combines TRBV30 with TRBJ1-2; D not certain. Germline V gene lookup returns CDR1 GTSNPN and CDR2 SVGIG (reference sequence). Trimming stripped 2 bases from V and 4 bases from J, with 11 bases between. The CDR3 is 13 amino acids. CDR3 sequence: CAWSLPRPYGYTF. CDR3 DNA: TGTGCCTGGAGTTTGCCGCGGCCCTATGGCTACACCTTC.

DNA of the CDR3: TGTGCCAGTAGCGGGGGGATCGACTACGAGCAGTACTTC. Translated: CASSGGIDYEQYF. This chain joins TRBV19 and TRBJ2-7; 7 nucleotides match TRBD2. The CDR3 runs to 13 residues. In germline, CDR1 is LNHDA, CDR2 SQIVND (reference sequence). With 6 bases clipped from V and 3 bases from J, the junction kept 5 bases outside the gene matches. The variable domain in full, completed from reference TRBV19 and TRBJ2-7, reads DGGITQSPKYLFRKEGQNVTLSCEQNLNHDAMYWYRQDPGQGLRLIYYSQIVNDFQKGDIAEGYSVSREKKESFPLTVTSAQKNPTAFYLCASSGGIDYEQYFGPGTRLTVT.

Only a few counts were recorded for this clone. The chain is built from TRBV5-1 and TRBJ1-4, with D perhaps TRBD1 (6 bases). Trimming removed 5 bases at V and 0 bases at J, with 11 bases between. CDR1 and CDR2 from the germline V gene are SGHRS and YFSETQ. The CDR3 has 15 amino acids. The CDR3 reads CASRRDTTTNEKLFF. The DNA for the CDR3 is TGCGCCAGCAGACGGGACACCACAACTAATGAAAAACTGTTTTTT.

This clone was observed a few times. The chain employs TRBV12-3 or TRBV12-4 and TRBJ1-2; D is ambiguous. V was trimmed by 5 bases and J by 7 bases, leaving 11 bases between them. This CDR3 is built from 12 residues. The CDR3 DNA follows: TGTGCCAGCAGTGGGAGAGTGGGTGGCTACACCTTC. It codes for CASSGRVGGYTF.

The chain couples TRBV28 to TRBJ2-4; TRBD1 might be the D (5 bases). V was shortened by 5 bases and J by 6 bases, with 14 bases between the two germline ends. The germline V gene encodes CDR1 MDHEN and CDR2 SYDVKM. The CDR3 is made up of 14 amino acids. The CDR3 sequence is CASSGASASNIQYF. CDR3 DNA sequence: TGTGCCAGCAGTGGGGCGAGCGCCTCAAACATTCAGTACTTC.

The rearrangement joins TRBV6-5 to TRBJ2-5, with 8 positions matching TRBD1. Germline lookup yields CDR1 MNHEY and CDR2 SVGAGI. V lost 6 bases, J lost 4 bases, and 10 bases stayed unmatched. The CDR3 consists of 15 residues. The CDR3 spells CASRSPGTGGETQYF. CDR3 DNA sequence: TGTGCCAGCAGGAGTCCCGGGACAGGTGGAGAGACCCAGTACTTC.

The chain employs TRBV9 and TRBJ2-1, with D possibly matching TRBD2 (6 bases). The CDR3 covers 16 residues. CDR1 SGDLS and CDR2 YYNGEE come from the germline V gene. With 3 bases removed from V and 2 bases from J, the gap between germline ends came to 15 bases. CDR3 protein: CASSGLGRGAYNEQFF. The CDR3 DNA follows: TGTGCCAGCAGCGGGCTAGGGCGGGGAGCCTACAATGAGCAGTTCTTC.

The V call is TRBV11-2, the J call TRBJ2-3; 14 positions agree with TRBD2. The CDR3 contains 17 residues. Germline V gene sequence: CDR1 SGHAT, CDR2 FQNNGV. Unmatched junction bases numbered 10, after V lost 5 bases and J lost 6 bases. The CDR3 DNA reads as TGTGCCAGCAGCGCAACGCGACTAGCGGGAGGGGTGGATACGCAGTATTTT. It is translated as CASSATRLAGGVDTQYF.

This clone occurred once. This sequence joins TRBV27 and TRBJ1-2; a possible D gene is TRBD1 (5 bases). This CDR3 is built from 12 residues. The V end was cut by 5 bases, the J end by 7 bases, with 11 bases between. The germline V gene encodes CDR1 MNHEY and CDR2 SMNVEV (reference sequence). This CDR3 is CASSPQGGGYTF. The CDR3 bases are TGTGCCAGCAGTCCCCAGGGAGGTGGCTACACCTTC.

The genes are TRBV9 and TRBJ1-3, with TRBD1 as a possible D gene (6 bases). The CDR3 consists of 14 residues. V lost 3 bases and J lost 2, with 9 bases in between. From germline, CDR1 is SGDLS and CDR2 YYNGEE. CDR3 sequence reads: CASSDRAAGNTIYF. The CDR3, as DNA: TGTGCCAGCAGCGACAGGGCGGCTGGAAACACCATATATTTT.

This chain links TRBV6-1 with TRBJ2-7, with 9 bases that match TRBD2. The germline V gene has CDR1 MNHNS and CDR2 SASEGT. J gave up 2 bases and V 3 bases, and 5 bases lay outside the gene matches. This CDR3 has 15 residues. The CDR3, as DNA: TGTGCCAGCAGTGAGAAAGCGGGAGGACCCTACGAGCAGTACTTC. It yields the protein CASSEKAGGPYEQYF.

The chain recombines TRBV28 with TRBJ2-6; D remains unclear. Between the trimmed V and J ends, which lost 2 bases and 3 bases, there was a span of 2 bases. Germline-derived CDR1 and CDR2 are MDHEN and SYDVKM. CDR3 length: 13 residues. CDR3 bases: TGTGCCAGCAGTTTACGTGGGGCCAACGTCCTGACTTTC. It is translated as CASSLRGANVLTF.

The chain joins TRBV5-1 to TRBJ2-5; 7 nucleotides agree with TRBD2. This CDR3 is 13 amino acids long. Germline CDR1 reads SGHRS; CDR2 reads YFSETQ. After removal of 6 bases from V and 2 bases from J, the junction contained 4 bases not matched to a gene. CDR3 region: CASKASGQETQYF. CDR3 nucleotides: TGCGCCAGCAAGGCTAGCGGACAAGAGACCCAGTACTTC.

This clone came up a few times. The rearrangement uses TRBV2 and TRBJ1-2; TRBD1 matches 10 bases. Looked up from germline, CDR1 is SNHLY and CDR2 is FYNNEI. The junction had 9 bases not matched to a gene; V was cut back by 4 bases and J by 7 bases. This CDR3 has 15 amino acids. The CDR3 spells CASSVFRDRGGGYTF. For the CDR3, the DNA is TGTGCCAGCAGTGTTTTTCGGGACAGGGGAGGTGGCTACACCTTC.

This chain's CDR3 is CASSLESTGHGANVLTF. The DNA of the CDR3 is TGTGCCAGCAGCTTAGAAAGTACAGGGCACGGGGCCAACGTCCTGACTTTC. The chain uses TRBV5-5 and TRBJ2-6, with D possibly TRBD1 on 6 matching bases. V lost 2 bases and J lost 4, with 16 bases in between. This CDR3 spans 17 amino acids. From germline, CDR1 is SGHKS and CDR2 YYEKEE (reference sequence).